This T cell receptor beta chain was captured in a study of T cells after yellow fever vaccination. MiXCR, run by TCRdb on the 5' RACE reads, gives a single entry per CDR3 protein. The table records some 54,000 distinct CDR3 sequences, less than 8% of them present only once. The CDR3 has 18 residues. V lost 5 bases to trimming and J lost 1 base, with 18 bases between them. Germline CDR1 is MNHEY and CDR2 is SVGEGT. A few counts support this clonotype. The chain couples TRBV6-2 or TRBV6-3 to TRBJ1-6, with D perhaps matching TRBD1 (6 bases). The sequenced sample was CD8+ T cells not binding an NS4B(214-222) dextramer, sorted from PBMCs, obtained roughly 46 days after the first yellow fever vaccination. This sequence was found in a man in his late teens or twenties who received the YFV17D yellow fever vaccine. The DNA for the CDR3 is TGTGCCAGCAGTCACAGGGACGGAGTGGGATCCTATAATTCACCCCTCCACTTT. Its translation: CASSHRDGVGSYNSPLHF.